Each of the 26 T cell receptor beta chains below was sequenced from the same sample in a study of response to subunit inactivated influenza vaccine. TCRdb ran MiXCR on the RT-PCR reads and lists one entry per CDR3 protein. Of hundreds of thousands of distinct CDR3 sequences listed, 6.5% to 8% are singletons. The starting material was PBMCs from blood, obtained 23 to 25 months after vaccination. The receptors here all came from a man aged 45-69 years who received an inactivated influenza vaccine.

The table lists this clonotype with many counts. V and J are TRBV20-1 and TRBJ1-2; 7 nucleotides match TRBD1. This CDR3 has 13 amino acids. V was pared by 6 bases and J by 4 bases, with 8 bases of the junction left unmatched. Germline loops: CDR1 DFQATT, CDR2 SNEGSKA (reference sequence). CDR3 DNA sequence: TGCAGTGCCAAAAACCGGGACAGCTATGGCTACACCTTC. This encodes CSAKNRDSYGYTF.

This clonotype was observed many times. The chain is built from TRBV27 and TRBJ2-7; the D gene is possibly TRBD1 (5 bases). V lost 0 bases and J 4 bases, leaving 7 bases between the germline ends. The CDR3 extends over 13 amino acids. Germline-derived CDR1 and CDR2 are MNHEY and SMNVEV (reference sequence). CDR3 nucleotide sequence: TGTGCCAGCAGTTTATCTCAGGGTTACGAGCAGTACTTC. Its protein is CASSLSQGYEQYF.

V and J are TRBV5-1 and TRBJ2-4; 7 bases fit TRBD1. This CDR3 comprises 14 residues. Per germline, CDR1 SGHRS and CDR2 YFSETQ. V shed 5 bases and J 8 bases; nucleotides not matched to a gene: 10. CDR3 sequence reads: CASRPGTAVDIQYF. CDR3 DNA sequence: TGCGCCAGCAGACCGGGGACAGCTGTTGACATTCAGTACTTC.

The chain is built from TRBV20-1 and TRBJ2-5; perhaps TRBD2 as D (7 bases). The CDR3 length is 15 residues. CDR1 is DFQATT, CDR2 SNEGSKA, per germline (reference sequence). V lost 5 bases to trimming and J lost 2 bases, with 18 bases between them. The CDR3 nucleotides read TGCAGTGCTCACAGGGCTAGCGGAACACAAGAGACCCAGTACTTC. As protein: CSAHRASGTQETQYF.

The genes are TRBV5-5 and TRBJ2-6; D unclear. The V gene lost 0 bases and the J gene lost 0 bases, with 7 bases spanning the gap. This CDR3 spans 16 amino acids. Germline assignment: CDR1 SGHKS and CDR2 YYEKEE (reference sequence). DNA for the CDR3: TGTGCCAGCAGCTTGGCCGCCATCTCTGGGGCCAACGTCCTGACTTTC. This sequence encodes CASSLAAISGANVLTF.

Ten or more counts support this clonotype. V gene TRBV5-5 combines with J gene TRBJ1-6, with a tentative D call TRBD1 (5 bases). There are 14 residues in the CDR3. CDR1 is SGHKS, CDR2 YYEKEE, per germline (reference sequence). V lost 0 bases and J lost 10, with 11 bases in between. CDR3 in amino acids: CASSLGGVDSPLHF. In nucleotides, the CDR3 is TGTGCCAGCAGCTTGGGAGGGGTGGACTCACCCCTCCACTTT.

This clonotype appeared a few times. The rearrangement uses TRBV7-2 and TRBJ1-6; 8 bases align to TRBD1. The germline V gene has CDR1 SGHTA and CDR2 FQGNSA. V shed 2 bases, J shed 7 bases, and the junction held 4 bases outside the gene matches. This CDR3 contains 15 residues. The CDR3 spells CASSLSHRGNSPLHF. CDR3 DNA: TGTGCCAGCAGCTTATCTCACAGGGGGAATTCACCCCTCCACTTT.

This clonotype was seen ten or more times. V and J are TRBV7-9 and TRBJ2-7; D possibly uses TRBD1 or TRBD2 (5 bases each). The CDR3 has 14 amino acids. Germline V gene lookup returns CDR1 SEHNR and CDR2 FQNEAQ (reference sequence). V gave up 2 bases and J gave up 1 base, with 9 bases separating them. CDR3 in amino acids: CASSLREGSYEQYF. CDR3 DNA: TGTGCCAGCAGCTTAAGAGAGGGGTCCTACGAGCAGTACTTC.

The CDR3 bases are TGTGCCAGCAGACCTGGACAGGCCGGCAATGAGCAGTTCTTC. Translation: CASRPGQAGNEQFF. The chain joins TRBV28 to TRBJ2-1; 7 nucleotides match TRBD1. Per the germline V gene, CDR1 is MDHEN and CDR2 is SYDVKM. Trimming took 6 bases from V and 6 from J; bases not matched to a gene: 8. The CDR3 has 14 amino acids.

The V and J genes are TRBV20-1 and TRBJ2-1; TRBD2 might be the D (7 bases). Deletions cut 2 bases from V and 9 bases from J, with 17 bases between. This CDR3 has 14 residues. In germline, CDR1 is DFQATT, CDR2 SNEGSKA (reference sequence). CDR3 in amino acids: CSARKGRGGGEQFF. The CDR3 DNA follows: TGCAGTGCTAGAAAGGGCAGGGGCGGGGGTGAGCAGTTCTTC.

The chain combines TRBV5-5 with TRBJ1-5; possible D gene TRBD1, 5 bases. Germline V lookup: CDR1 SGHKS, CDR2 YYEKEE (reference sequence). The CDR3 is made up of 15 amino acids. V was clipped by 0 bases and J by 2 bases, with 9 bases between them. The CDR3 DNA sequence: TGTGCCAGCAGCTTGGCAGGGCTGGGCAATCAGCCCCAGCATTTT. It is translated as CASSLAGLGNQPQHF.

This clonotype was counted only a few times. The rearrangement joins TRBV18 to TRBJ2-7; D is ambiguous. The V end lost 2 bases, the J end lost 0 bases, and 8 bases lay between the germline ends. Per the germline V gene, CDR1 is KGHSH and CDR2 is LQKENI. The CDR3 consists of 14 residues. The CDR3 sequence is CASSPAPSSYEQYF. The CDR3 DNA is TGTGCCAGCTCACCAGCCCCGAGCTCCTACGAGCAGTACTTC.

The genes are TRBV20-1 and TRBJ2-3, with D possibly matching TRBD2 (6 bases). The germline V gene encodes CDR1 DFQATT and CDR2 SNEGSKA (reference sequence). The V end lost 3 bases, the J end lost 0 bases, and 10 bases lay between the germline ends. CDR3 length equals 14 residues. The CDR3 loop is CSASRRASTDTQYF. CDR3 DNA: TGCAGTGCTAGTAGGAGGGCGAGCACAGATACGCAGTATTTT.

This clonotype was found many times. The chain joins TRBV20-1 to TRBJ2-1; TRBD1 agrees at 10 bases. The germline CDR1 and CDR2 sequences are DFQATT and SNEGSKA (reference sequence). This CDR3 contains 14 residues. The V segment lost 3 bases and the J segment 14 bases; nucleotides outside the gene matches: 13. CDR3 region: CSASSQDRGFGEFF. The CDR3 nucleotides read TGCAGTGCTAGTTCCCAGGACAGGGGGTTTGGGGAGTTCTTC.

The rearrangement links TRBV2 to TRBJ1-1; possibly TRBD1 for D (5 bases). The CDR3 loop spans 15 amino acids. Germline V gene lookup returns CDR1 SNHLY and CDR2 FYNNEI. Between the trimmed V and J ends, which lost 3 bases and 2 bases, there was a span of 13 bases. Here the CDR3 DNA reads TGTGCCAGCAGTGATTCCCGACAGCTAAACACTGAAGCTTTCTTT. Its translation: CASSDSRQLNTEAFF.

The chain is built from TRBV19 and TRBJ2-5, with 7 bases fitting TRBD1. Unmatched junction bases numbered 10, after V lost 3 bases and J lost 0 bases. The CDR3 spans 17 residues. Germline CDR1 LNHDA, CDR2 SQIVND (reference sequence). CDR3 sequence reads: CASSMRTGQNDQETQYF. CDR3 nucleotide sequence: TGTGCCAGTAGTATGAGGACAGGACAGAATGACCAAGAGACCCAGTACTTC. Drawing the rest from reference TRBV19 and TRBJ2-5, the complete variable domain is DGGITQSPKYLFRKEGQNVTLSCEQNLNHDAMYWYRQDPGQGLRLIYYSQIVNDFQKGDIAEGYSVSREKKESFPLTVTSAQKNPTAFYLCASSMRTGQNDQETQYFGPGTRLLVL.

This clonotype was detected only a few times. The rearrangement links TRBV4-3 to TRBJ2-3; D may be TRBD1 or TRBD2 (7 bases each). V was shortened by 0 bases and J by 2 bases, with 15 bases between the two germline ends. Germline V CDR1 and CDR2: LGHNA, YSLEER. The CDR3 length is 17 residues. The CDR3 bases are TGCGCCAGCAGCCAAGATAGGGAGGGGGCCCTCACAGATACGCAGTATTTT. This translates into CASSQDREGALTDTQYF.

This clonotype was counted at least ten times. J is TRBJ2-1 and V is TRBV12-3 or TRBV12-4, with 8 bases fitting TRBD1. Germline trimming cut 5 bases from V and 12 bases from J; bases unmatched to any gene: 6. The CDR3 runs 12 residues. Written as DNA, the CDR3 is TGTGCCAGCAGTCCGACAGGGGCGAGGCAGTTCTTC. Its protein is CASSPTGARQFF.

This clonotype has only a few counts. CDR3 amino acids: CASRGVGQLNEQFF. DNA for the CDR3: TGTGCCAGCAGGGGGGTCGGCCAGCTCAATGAGCAGTTCTTC. This chain joins TRBV7-6 and TRBJ2-1; D may match TRBD1 or TRBD2 (5 bases each). Germline V gene sequence: CDR1 SGHVS, CDR2 FNYEAQ. This CDR3 comprises 14 residues. V was clipped by 6 bases and J by 6 bases, with 15 bases between them.

This chain uses TRBV15 with TRBJ2-7; 10 bases are shared with TRBD2. V lost 5 bases to trimming and J lost 3 bases; unmatched junction nucleotides: 10. The V gene's germline CDR1 is LNHNV and CDR2 YYDKDF (reference sequence). CDR3 length equals 16 residues. The CDR3 nucleotides read TGTGCCACCAGCCCGGTGGGTAGCGGGGGGTTCTACGAGCAGTACTTC. Encoded protein: CATSPVGSGGFYEQYF.

J is TRBJ2-3 and V is TRBV12-3 or TRBV12-4; tentative D call: TRBD1 (5 bases). The V and J ends lost 9 bases and 0 bases respectively, with 10 bases between them. The CDR3 is 13 amino acids. CDR3 in amino acids: CASLYRSTDTQYF. In nucleotides, the CDR3 is TGTGCCAGTCTGTACAGGAGCACAGATACGCAGTATTTT.

Only a few counts were recorded for this clonotype. The V gene is TRBV11-2, the J gene TRBJ2-5; 8 bases fit TRBD2. The CDR3 consists of 17 residues. V shed 5 bases, J shed 7 bases, and the junction held 18 bases outside the gene matches. Germline assignment: CDR1 SGHAT and CDR2 FQNNGV. The CDR3: CASSPSGLAGIRGTQYF. In DNA, the CDR3 is TGTGCCAGCAGCCCCTCCGGGCTAGCGGGTATCAGAGGGACCCAGTACTTC.

This clonotype has more than one count but fewer than ten. The CDR3 region has the DNA TGCGCCAGCGGGTCGACTAGCGGGGGTCAAACAGAGACCCAGTACTTC. Its translation: CASGSTSGGQTETQYF. The chain has TRBV10-2 and TRBJ2-5; 12 nucleotides match TRBD2. J gave up 4 bases and V 8 bases, and 11 bases lay outside the gene matches. CDR1 WSHSY and CDR2 SAAADI come from the germline V gene. The CDR3 totals 16 residues.

Of note for this clonotype: A much larger clone lies a single base off, so this may be a read error. The chain combines TRBV5-1 with TRBJ1-6; maybe TRBD1 (6 bases). Germline assignment: CDR1 SGHRS and CDR2 YFSETQ. V was cut by 4 bases and J by 10 bases, with 15 bases left in between. This CDR3 is 14 amino acids long. CDR3 DNA sequence: TGCGCCAGCAGCGAGGGGACATGGGACTCACCCCTCCACTTT. Amino acids: CASSEGTWDSPLHF. The full variable domain, with the rest looked up from reference TRBV5-1 and TRBJ1-6, is KAGVTQTPRYLIKTRGQQVTLSCSPISGHRSVSWYQQTPGQGLQFLFEYFSETQRNKGNFPGRFSGRQFSNSRSEMNVSTLELGDSALYLCASSEGTWDSPLHFGNGTRLTVT.

This clonotype was seen ten or more times. V and J are TRBV15 and TRBJ2-1; TRBD1 agrees at 8 bases. CDR3 length: 16 residues. The V segment lost 4 bases and the J segment 4 bases; nucleotides outside the gene matches: 9. Germline loops: CDR1 LNHNV, CDR2 YYDKDF (reference sequence). CDR3 sequence (DNA): TGTGCCACCAGCAACCGCCGGGACAGGTATTACAATGAGCAGTTCTTC. Translating it yields CATSNRRDRYYNEQFF. The whole variable domain, remainder taken from reference TRBV15 and TRBJ2-1, is DAMVIQNPRYQVTQFGKPVTLSCSQTLNHNVMYWYQQKSSQAPKLLFHYYDKDFNNEADTPDNFQSRRPNTSFCFLDIRSPGLGDTAMYLCATSNRRDRYYNEQFFGPGTRLTVL.

The chain has TRBV7-8 and TRBJ2-1, with a tentative D call TRBD2 (5 bases). The V gene's germline CDR1 is SGHVS and CDR2 FQNEAQ. With 1 base removed from V and 4 bases from J, the gap between germline ends came to 14 bases. The CDR3 runs to 16 residues. DNA of the CDR3: TGTGCCAGCAGCTTAGATGCGGGCAGTATTTACAATGAGCAGTTCTTC. Translating it yields CASSLDAGSIYNEQFF.